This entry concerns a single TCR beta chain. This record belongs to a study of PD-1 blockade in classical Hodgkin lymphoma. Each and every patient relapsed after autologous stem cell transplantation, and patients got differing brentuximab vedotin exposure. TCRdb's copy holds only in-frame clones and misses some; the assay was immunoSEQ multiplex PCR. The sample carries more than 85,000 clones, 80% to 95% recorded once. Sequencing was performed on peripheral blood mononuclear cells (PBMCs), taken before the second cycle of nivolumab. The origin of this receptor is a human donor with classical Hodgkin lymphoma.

CDR3 residues: CASRGQGAYEQYF. CDR3 nucleotide sequence: TGTGCCAGCAGGGGACAGGGAGCCTACGAGCAGTACTTC. This rearrangement joins TRBV27 to TRBJ2-7; 9 bases map to TRBD1. This CDR3 has 13 amino acids. From germline, CDR1 is MNHEY and CDR2 SMNVEV (reference sequence). J was trimmed by 2 bases and V by 6 bases; bases with no gene match: 2.